The T cell receptor beta chain under discussion was sequenced for a study of T cell repertoires in cytomegalovirus infection. Germline V gene lookup returns CDR1 LNHDA and CDR2 SQIVND (reference sequence). Trimming removed 3 bases from V and 2 bases from J; junction bases left unmatched: 1. This CDR3 is 14 amino acids long. Each CDR3 protein is one row after TCRdb ran MiXCR on the reads. The sample lists about 89,000 distinct CDR3 sequences, approximately 30% occurring once. About this clonotype: As yet, its antigen is unknown.

The clonotype comes from a human donor in good health (CMV status not recorded). Some clones in this sample may be carry-over from other donors' samples. Sequenced here: CD8+ T cells from cultured PBMCs, sampled from culture after CMV antigen stimulation. The rearrangement joins TRBV19 to TRBJ1-1; 9 bases align to TRBD1. Written as DNA, the CDR3 is TGTGCCAGTAGTATGGGACAGGGAAACACTGAAGCTTTCTTT. It yields the protein CASSMGQGNTEAFF.